A selection of T cell receptor beta chains follows, all from one sample in a study of cytomegalovirus exposure and HLA in healthy donors. Some clones are missing from TCRdb's copy, which holds only in-frame ones; the method was immunoSEQ multiplex PCR. The data contain about 150,000 clones, 68% of them singletons. Sequencing input: PBMCs. Receptors originate from a man aged 25-45 years in good health and CMV-seropositive. Both conserved end residues are part of each CDR3. A D gene is named only where the DNA matches it firmly. Where a row states a size, it is once, few, many or the class of an expanded clone; other rows omit it.

D: TRBD1
length: 15
J: TRBJ1-2
size: few
V: TRBV30
DNA: TGTGCCTGGAGTGCCGGGACAGGGGGAGTTTGCGGCTACACCTTC
CDR3: CAWSAGTGGVCGYTF

D: NA
length: 15
J: TRBJ2-2
size: NA
V: TRBV2
DNA: TGTGCCAGCAGTTCCATCTTTTCGGGCACCGGGGAGCTGTTTTTT
CDR3: CASSSIFSGTGELFF

D: NA
length: 15
J: TRBJ1-1
size: few
V: TRBV9
DNA: TGTGCCAGCAGCGTAAATCCGGGGGAATACACTGAAGCTTTCTTT
CDR3: CASSVNPGEYTEAFF

D: NA
length: 14
J: TRBJ2-2
size: NA
V: TRBV29-1
DNA: TGCAGCGTTGGGGTGACAGCCAACACCGGGGAGCTGTTTTTT
CDR3: CSVGVTANTGELFF

D: TRBD2
length: 20
J: TRBJ2-3
size: few
V: TRBV9
DNA: TGTGCCAGCAGCCCCCGCGGGACTAGCGGGAGGGCCGCGGTCACAGATACGCAGTATTTT
CDR3: CASSPRGTSGRAAVTDTQYF

D: TRBD2
length: 18
J: TRBJ2-7
size: NA
V: TRBV7-9
DNA: TGTGCCAGCAGCCAGACTAGCGGCAGGAAATATTTGTCCTACGAGCAGTACTTC
CDR3: CASSQTSGRKYLSYEQYF

D: TRBD2
length: 13
J: TRBJ2-3
size: few
V: TRBV5-5
DNA: TGTGCCAGCAATCTAGCGGGGGCAGATACGCAGTATTTT
CDR3: CASNLAGADTQYF

D: TRBD1
length: 18
J: TRBJ1-2
size: NA
V: TRBV11-2
DNA: TGTGCCAGCAGAAATTGGGGGACAGCGGAAGACTCTAACTATGGCTACACCTTC
CDR3: CASRNWGTAEDSNYGYTF

D: NA
length: 16
J: TRBJ1-2
size: few
V: TRBV7-9
DNA: TGTGCCAGCAGCTTCGGGGGGCCCCGCGAGAACTATGGCTACACCTTC
CDR3: CASSFGGPRENYGYTF

D: NA
length: 11
J: TRBJ2-5
size: few
V: TRBV28
DNA: TGTGCCAGCAGTTTACTCGAGACCCAGTACTTC
CDR3: CASSLLETQYF

D: NA
length: 19
J: TRBJ2-1
size: NA
V: TRBV6-7
DNA: TGTGCCAGCAGTTACTCCGGACAATTGAACGTTTTAGGACAATGCGAGCAGTTCTTC
CDR3: CASSYSGQLNVLGQCEQFF

D: TRBD1
length: 14
J: TRBJ1-2
size: few
V: TRBV19
DNA: TGTGCCAGTAGTCCAAGACAGGGGAGCTATGGCTACACCTTC
CDR3: CASSPRQGSYGYTF

D: NA
length: 15
J: TRBJ1-2
size: NA
V: TRBV7-8
DNA: TGTGCCAGCAGCGCGCAAACGACAGGCCCCTATGGCTACACCTTC
CDR3: CASSAQTTGPYGYTF

D: NA
length: 15
J: TRBJ2-2
size: NA
V: TRBV9
DNA: TGTGCCAGCAGCGTAGCTTCTAGGATTGCCGGGGAGCTGTTTTTT
CDR3: CASSVASRIAGELFF

D: NA
length: 15
J: TRBJ2-1
size: NA
V: TRBV4-2
DNA: TGTGCCAGCAGCCAAGATGCAATAACGGACAATGAGCAGTTCTTC
CDR3: CASSQDAITDNEQFF

D: NA
length: 15
J: TRBJ1-1
size: NA
V: TRBV5-4
DNA: TGTGCCAGCAGCGGGAGGAGGGATCTGAACACTGAAGCTTTCTTT
CDR3: CASSGRRDLNTEAFF

D: NA
length: 15
J: TRBJ2-7
size: NA
V: TRBV28
DNA: TGTGCCAGCAGTTTATGGGGTAGCGCCACCTACGAGCAGTACTTC
CDR3: CASSLWGSATYEQYF

D: TRBD2
length: 13
J: TRBJ2-1
size: NA
V: TRBV30
DNA: TGTGCCCTAGGACTAGCGGGAATAGGTGAGCAGTTCTTC
CDR3: CALGLAGIGEQFF

D: TRBD2
length: 13
J: TRBJ2-5
size: NA
V: TRBV29-1
DNA: TGCAGCGTGGCGACTAGCGGGAGCGAGACCCAGTACTTC
CDR3: CSVATSGSETQYF

D: TRBD2
length: 16
J: TRBJ2-3
size: NA
V: TRBV7-9
DNA: TGTGCCAGCAGCTTACTAGCGGGAGGGCCTACAGATACGCAGTATTTT
CDR3: CASSLLAGGPTDTQYF

D: NA
length: 12
J: TRBJ2-2
size: few
V: TRBV9
DNA: TGTGCCAGTGGCAGGGACACCGGGGAGCTGTTTTTT
CDR3: CASGRDTGELFF

D: TRBD2
length: 15
J: TRBJ2-1
size: NA
V: TRBV7-9
DNA: TGTGCCAGCAGGCGGACTAGCGGGAGTAAGAATGAGCAGTTCTTC
CDR3: CASRRTSGSKNEQFF

D: NA
length: 13
J: TRBJ2-7
size: once
V: TRBV9
DNA: TGTGCCAGCAGCCCAGACGGGGACTACGAGCAGTACTTC
CDR3: CASSPDGDYEQYF

D: TRBD1
length: 16
J: TRBJ1-2
size: NA
V: TRBV19
DNA: TGTGCCAGTAGTAGCGGACAGGGAAAGATCTATGTCGGCTACACCTTC
CDR3: CASSSGQGKIYVGYTF

D: TRBD2
length: 19
J: TRBJ2-1
size: NA
V: TRBV2
DNA: TGTGCCAGCAGGATCGGACTAGCGGGAGATAGGAGCTCCTACAATGAGCAGTTCTTC
CDR3: CASRIGLAGDRSSYNEQFF

D: TRBD2
length: 15
J: TRBJ2-3
size: few
V: TRBV7-3
DNA: TGTGCCAGCAGCTCGAGGACTAGCGGCACAGATACGCAGTATTTT
CDR3: CASSSRTSGTDTQYF

D: TRBD1
length: 15
J: TRBJ2-7
size: once
V: TRBV15
DNA: TGTGCCACCAGCAGATTCAGACAGGGCTCCTACGAGCAGTACTTC
CDR3: CATSRFRQGSYEQYF

D: TRBD1
length: 17
J: TRBJ1-2
size: NA
V: TRBV9
DNA: TGTGCCAGCCAAGCCGGGACAGGGTCCCTAACTAACTATGGCTACACCTTC
CDR3: CASQAGTGSLTNYGYTF

D: TRBD1
length: 15
J: TRBJ2-7
size: few
V: TRBV6-5
DNA: TGTGCCAGCAGGGTCCTAGACGGGACAGATGACGAGCAGTACTTC
CDR3: CASRVLDGTDDEQYF

D: TRBD2
length: 16
J: TRBJ2-5
size: NA
V: TRBV5-1
DNA: TGCGCCAGCAGCTTGGGCGGGAGCCGGGCAGGAGAGACCCAGTACTTC
CDR3: CASSLGGSRAGETQYF

D: NA
length: 14
J: TRBJ1-1
size: NA
V: TRBV30
DNA: TGTGCCTGCCACCTACTCCCTATGCACACTGAAGCTTTCTTT
CDR3: CACHLLPMHTEAFF

D: NA
length: 13
J: TRBJ2-7
size: NA
V: TRBV28
DNA: TGTGCCAGCAGTCCCCCCGCGAGGTACGAGCAGTACTTC
CDR3: CASSPPARYEQYF

D: TRBD1
length: 16
J: TRBJ2-5
size: NA
V: TRBV7-2
DNA: TGTGCCAGCAGCTTACTCCCTCGGACAGGACAAGAGACCCAGTACTTC
CDR3: CASSLLPRTGQETQYF

D: NA
length: 15
J: TRBJ1-5
size: NA
V: TRBV28
DNA: TGTGCCAGCAGTGACCTTGCGGGGGACCCGGTCGCCCAGCATTTT
CDR3: CASSDLAGDPVAQHF

D: NA
length: 14
J: TRBJ2-7
size: NA
V: TRBV7-6
DNA: TGTGCCAGCAGCTTAAGGCAGGGTCCCTACGAGCAGTACTTC
CDR3: CASSLRQGPYEQYF

D: NA
length: 15
J: TRBJ2-4
size: NA
V: TRBV6-5
DNA: TGTGCCAGCAGGTCAACTAGCATAACCAAAAACATTCAGTACTTC
CDR3: CASRSTSITKNIQYF

D: NA
length: 17
J: TRBJ2-1
size: once
V: TRBV13
DNA: TGTGCCAGCAGCTCGGAGGGACTCCTCAGACCCTACAATGAGCAGTTCTTC
CDR3: CASSSEGLLRPYNEQFF

D: NA
length: 13
J: TRBJ1-1
size: few
V: TRBV30
DNA: TGTGCCTGGGCAGGGTTTCTGGTCACTGAAGCTTTCTTT
CDR3: CAWAGFLVTEAFF

D: NA
length: 17
J: TRBJ2-7
size: once
V: TRBV28
DNA: TGTGCCAGCAGTCGGAATCGCGCGAAGGCGGGGTCCTACGAGCAGTACTTC
CDR3: CASSRNRAKAGSYEQYF

D: NA
length: 16
J: TRBJ2-5
size: NA
V: TRBV5-1
DNA: TGCGCCAGCAGCTTGGCCCTCGGGGGGCTCCAAGAGACCCAGTACTTC
CDR3: CASSLALGGLQETQYF

D: NA
length: 15
J: TRBJ2-7
size: few
V: TRBV11-3
DNA: TGTGCCAGCAGCTTAGCGCGGATCGGGAATAACGAGCAGTACTTC
CDR3: CASSLARIGNNEQYF

D: NA
length: 13
J: TRBJ1-1
size: NA
V: TRBV11-3
DNA: TGTGCCAGCACTCTAGCGGCGTCCACTGAAGCTTTCTTT
CDR3: CASTLAASTEAFF

D: TRBD1
length: 15
J: TRBJ1-2
size: NA
V: TRBV6-1
DNA: TGTGCCAGCAGTGAAGGACAGGGCCTATACTATGGCTACACCTTC
CDR3: CASSEGQGLYYGYTF

D: TRBD2
length: 19
J: TRBJ2-1
size: NA
V: TRBV28
DNA: TGTGCCAGCAGTTTACGAAGTTGGGCTAGCGGGAGGGCCCACAATGAGCAGTTCTTC
CDR3: CASSLRSWASGRAHNEQFF

D: NA
length: 13
J: TRBJ1-1
size: few
V: TRBV7-2
DNA: TGTGCCAGCAGCACACAGGCTAACACTGAAGCTTTCTTT
CDR3: CASSTQANTEAFF

D: TRBD1
length: 17
J: TRBJ1-1
size: NA
V: TRBV5-4
DNA: TGTGCCAGCAGCTTGGGGCAGGGGGCGGCCTGGGGCACTGAAGCTTTCTTT
CDR3: CASSLGQGAAWGTEAFF

D: TRBD1
length: 18
J: TRBJ1-3
size: few
V: TRBV4-2
DNA: TGTGCCAGCAGCCAACCATCCGGGACAGGGGACTCTGGAAACACCATATATTTT
CDR3: CASSQPSGTGDSGNTIYF

D: TRBD2
length: 17
J: TRBJ2-2
size: NA
V: TRBV5-1
DNA: TGCGCCAGCAGCTTAGGACTAGCGGAACTCAGGACCGGGGAGCTGTTTTTT
CDR3: CASSLGLAELRTGELFF

D: TRBD1
length: 14
J: TRBJ2-1
size: NA
V: TRBV27
DNA: TGTGCCAGCAAATCCGGGACAGGGTTCAATGAGCAGTTCTTC
CDR3: CASKSGTGFNEQFF

D: TRBD2
length: 15
J: TRBJ2-5
size: few
V: TRBV6-1
DNA: TGTGCCAGCAGTGGACTAGCGGGAGGGCCAGAGACCCAGTACTTC
CDR3: CASSGLAGGPETQYF

D: NA
length: 19
J: TRBJ1-2
size: NA
V: TRBV18
DNA: TGTGCCAGCTCACCACCGTCCACAGGGATTCCCCAAAACCTTCGGGGCTACACCTTC
CDR3: CASSPPSTGIPQNLRGYTF

D: NA
length: 16
J: TRBJ1-2
size: once
V: TRBV27
DNA: TGTGCCAGCAGTTTCCCCTACATTACGGGGAAGGGTGGCTACACCTTC
CDR3: CASSFPYITGKGGYTF

D: NA
length: 15
J: TRBJ1-4
size: few
V: TRBV12-5
DNA: TGTGCTAGTGGTACGTCCCGGAGAGGCGATGAAAAACTGTTTTTT
CDR3: CASGTSRRGDEKLFF

D: NA
length: 13
J: TRBJ1-1
size: NA
V: TRBV30
DNA: TGTGCCTGGAGTACGGAGGCGGGCACTGAAGCTTTCTTT
CDR3: CAWSTEAGTEAFF

D: NA
length: 14
J: TRBJ2-7
size: NA
V: TRBV6-1
DNA: TGTGCCAGCTACCCAGAACAGGCCTCCTACGAGCAGTACTTC
CDR3: CASYPEQASYEQYF